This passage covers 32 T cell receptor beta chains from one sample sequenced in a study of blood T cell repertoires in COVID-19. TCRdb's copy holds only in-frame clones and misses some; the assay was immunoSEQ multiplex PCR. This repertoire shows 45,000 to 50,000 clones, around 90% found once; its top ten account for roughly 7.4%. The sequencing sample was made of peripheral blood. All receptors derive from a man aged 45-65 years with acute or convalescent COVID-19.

CDR3 residues: CASSPGQGWYEQYF. In DNA, the CDR3 is TGTGCCAGCAGCCCGGGACAGGGATGGTACGAGCAGTACTTC. The gene calls are TRBV5-4 and TRBJ2-7; 9 positions match TRBD1. The CDR3 length is 14 residues. With 4 bases clipped from V and 4 bases from J, the junction kept 6 bases outside the gene matches. Germline V gene lookup returns CDR1 SGHNT and CDR2 YYREEE (reference sequence).

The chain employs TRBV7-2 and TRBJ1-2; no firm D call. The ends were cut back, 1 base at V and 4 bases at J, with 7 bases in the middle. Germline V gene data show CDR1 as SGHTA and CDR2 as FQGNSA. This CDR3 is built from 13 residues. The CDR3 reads CASSLGRSYGYTF. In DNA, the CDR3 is TGTGCCAGCAGCTTAGGCAGATCCTATGGCTACACCTTC.

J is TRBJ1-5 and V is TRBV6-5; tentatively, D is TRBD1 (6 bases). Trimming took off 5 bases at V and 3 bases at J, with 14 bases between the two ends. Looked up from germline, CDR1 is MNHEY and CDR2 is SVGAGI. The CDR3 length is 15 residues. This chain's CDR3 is CASSRGGGSNQPQHF. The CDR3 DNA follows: TGTGCCAGCAGTAGGGGAGGGGGTTCCAATCAGCCCCAGCATTTT.

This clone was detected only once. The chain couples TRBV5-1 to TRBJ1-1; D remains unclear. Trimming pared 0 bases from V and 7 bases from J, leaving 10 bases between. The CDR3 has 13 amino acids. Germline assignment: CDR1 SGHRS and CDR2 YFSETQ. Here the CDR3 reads CASSLGATSEAFF. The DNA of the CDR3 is TGCGCCAGCAGCTTGGGGGCGACGAGTGAAGCTTTCTTT.

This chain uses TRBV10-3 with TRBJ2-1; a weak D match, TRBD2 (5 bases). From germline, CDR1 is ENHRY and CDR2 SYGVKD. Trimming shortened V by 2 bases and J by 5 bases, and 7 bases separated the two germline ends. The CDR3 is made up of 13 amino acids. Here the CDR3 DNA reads TGTGCCATCAGTGAGGGGAGAGACAATGAGCAGTTCTTC. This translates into CAISEGRDNEQFF.

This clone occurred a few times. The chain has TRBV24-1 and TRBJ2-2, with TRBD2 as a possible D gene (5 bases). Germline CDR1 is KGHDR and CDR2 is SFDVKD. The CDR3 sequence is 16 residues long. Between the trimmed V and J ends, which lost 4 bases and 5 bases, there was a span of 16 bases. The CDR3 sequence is CATSDPVRAGTGELFF. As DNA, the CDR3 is TGTGCCACCAGTGACCCGGTGAGGGCGGGTACCGGGGAGCTGTTTTTT.

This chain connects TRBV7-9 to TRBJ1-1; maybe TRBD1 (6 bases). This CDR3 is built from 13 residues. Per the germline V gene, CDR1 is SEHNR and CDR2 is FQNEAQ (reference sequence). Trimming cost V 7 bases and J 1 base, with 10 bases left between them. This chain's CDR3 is CASMPGENTEAFF. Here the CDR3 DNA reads TGTGCCAGCATGCCAGGGGAGAACACTGAAGCTTTCTTT.

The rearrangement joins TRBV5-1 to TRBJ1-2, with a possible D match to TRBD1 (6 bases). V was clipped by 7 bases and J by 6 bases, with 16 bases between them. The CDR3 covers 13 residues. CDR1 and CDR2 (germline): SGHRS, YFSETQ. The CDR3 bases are TGCGCCAGCCAACAGGGACAATCACATGGCTACACCTTC. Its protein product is CASQQGQSHGYTF.

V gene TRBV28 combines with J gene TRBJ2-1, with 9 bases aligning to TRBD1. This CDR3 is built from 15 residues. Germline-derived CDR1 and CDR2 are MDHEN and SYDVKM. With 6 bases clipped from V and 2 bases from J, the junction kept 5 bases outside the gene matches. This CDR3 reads CASSIYRGPYNEQFF. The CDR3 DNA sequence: TGTGCCAGCAGCATTTACAGGGGGCCCTACAATGAGCAGTTCTTC. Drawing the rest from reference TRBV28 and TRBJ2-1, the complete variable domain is DVKVTQSSRYLVKRTGEKVFLECVQDMDHENMFWYRQDPGLGLRLIYFSYDVKMKEKGDIPEGYSVSREKKERFSLILESASTNQTSMYLCASSIYRGPYNEQFFGPGTRLTVL.

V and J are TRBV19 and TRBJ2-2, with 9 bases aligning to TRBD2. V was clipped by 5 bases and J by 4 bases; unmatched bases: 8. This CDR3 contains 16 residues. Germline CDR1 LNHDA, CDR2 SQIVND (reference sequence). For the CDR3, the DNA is TGTGCCAGTAGTTTACAAGCGGGAGGATTCACCGGGGAGCTGTTTTTT. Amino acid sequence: CASSLQAGGFTGELFF.

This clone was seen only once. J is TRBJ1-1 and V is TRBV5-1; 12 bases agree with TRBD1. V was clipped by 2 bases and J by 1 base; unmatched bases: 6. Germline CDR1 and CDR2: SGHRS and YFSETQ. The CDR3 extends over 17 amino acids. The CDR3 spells CASSLRGQGAGNTEAFF. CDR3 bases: TGCGCCAGCAGCTTACGGGGACAGGGGGCTGGGAACACTGAAGCTTTCTTT.

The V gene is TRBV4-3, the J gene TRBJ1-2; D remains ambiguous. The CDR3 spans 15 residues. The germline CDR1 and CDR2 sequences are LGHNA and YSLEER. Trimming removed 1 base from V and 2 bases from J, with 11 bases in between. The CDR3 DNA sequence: TGCGCCAGCAGCCAAGTAATTGGCCCAAACTATGGCTACACCTTC. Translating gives CASSQVIGPNYGYTF.

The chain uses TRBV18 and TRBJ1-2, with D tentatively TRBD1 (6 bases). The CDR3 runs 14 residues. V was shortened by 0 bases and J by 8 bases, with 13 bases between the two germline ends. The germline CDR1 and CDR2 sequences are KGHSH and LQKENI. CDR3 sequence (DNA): TGTGCCAGCTCACCACCGAACAGGGCTATAGGCTACACCTTC. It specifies CASSPPNRAIGYTF. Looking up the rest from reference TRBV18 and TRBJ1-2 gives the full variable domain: NAGVMQNPRHLVRRRGQEARLRCSPMKGHSHVYWYRQLPEEGLKFMVYLQKENIIDESGMPKERFSAEFPKEGPSILRIQQVVRGDSAAYFCASSPPNRAIGYTFGSGTRLTVV.

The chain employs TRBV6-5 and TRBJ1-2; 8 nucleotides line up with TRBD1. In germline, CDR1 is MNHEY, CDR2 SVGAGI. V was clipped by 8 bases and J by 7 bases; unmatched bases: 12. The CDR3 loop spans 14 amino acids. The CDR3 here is CASPGTTGVGGYTF. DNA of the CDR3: TGTGCCAGCCCCGGAACGACAGGGGTGGGTGGCTACACCTTC.

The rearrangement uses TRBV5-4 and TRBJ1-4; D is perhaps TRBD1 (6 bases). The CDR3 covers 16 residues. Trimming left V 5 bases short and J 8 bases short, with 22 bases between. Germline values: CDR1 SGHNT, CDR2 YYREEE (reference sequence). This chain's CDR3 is CASSSKGVDNVEKLFF. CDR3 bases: TGTGCCAGCAGTTCGAAGGGGGTGGATAATGTAGAAAAACTGTTTTTT.

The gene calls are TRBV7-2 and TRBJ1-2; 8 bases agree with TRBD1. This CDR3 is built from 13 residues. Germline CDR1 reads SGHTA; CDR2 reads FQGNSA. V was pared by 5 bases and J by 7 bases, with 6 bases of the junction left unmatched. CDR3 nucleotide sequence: TGTGCCAGCAGCACACGGACAGGGTTTGGCTACACCTTC. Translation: CASSTRTGFGYTF.

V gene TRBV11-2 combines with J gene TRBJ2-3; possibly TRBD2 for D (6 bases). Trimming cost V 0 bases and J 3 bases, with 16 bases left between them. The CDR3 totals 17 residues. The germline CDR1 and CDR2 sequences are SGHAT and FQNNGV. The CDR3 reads CASSLDPNTGETDTQYF. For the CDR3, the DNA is TGTGCCAGCAGCTTAGACCCAAATACGGGAGAGACAGATACGCAGTATTTT. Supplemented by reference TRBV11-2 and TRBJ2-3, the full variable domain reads EAGVAQSPRYKIIEKRQSVAFWCNPISGHATLYWYQQILGQGPKLLIQFQNNGVVDDSQLPKDRFSAERLKGVDSTLKIQPAKLEDSAVYLCASSLDPNTGETDTQYFGPGTRLTVL.

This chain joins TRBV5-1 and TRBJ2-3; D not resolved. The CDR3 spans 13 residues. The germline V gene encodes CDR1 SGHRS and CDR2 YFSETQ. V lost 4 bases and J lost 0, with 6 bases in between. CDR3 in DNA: TGCGCCAGCAGCACTTACAGCACAGATACGCAGTATTTT. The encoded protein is CASSTYSTDTQYF.

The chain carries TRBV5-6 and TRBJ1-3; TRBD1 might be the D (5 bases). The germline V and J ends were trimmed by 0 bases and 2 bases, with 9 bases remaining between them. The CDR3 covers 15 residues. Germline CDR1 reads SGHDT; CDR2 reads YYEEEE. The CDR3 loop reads CASSLEGAAGNTIYF. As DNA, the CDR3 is TGTGCCAGCAGCTTGGAAGGGGCCGCTGGAAACACCATATATTTT. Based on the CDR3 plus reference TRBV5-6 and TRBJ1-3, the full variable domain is DAGVTQSPTHLIKTRGQQVTLRCSPKSGHDTVSWYQQALGQGPQFIFQYYEEEERQRGNFPDRFSGHQFPNYSSELNVNALLLGDSALYLCASSLEGAAGNTIYFGEGSWLTVV.

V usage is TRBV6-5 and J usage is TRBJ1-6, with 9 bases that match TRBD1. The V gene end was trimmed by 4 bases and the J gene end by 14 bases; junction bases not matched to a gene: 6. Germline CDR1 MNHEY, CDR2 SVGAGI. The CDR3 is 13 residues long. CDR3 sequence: CASSSLQGASLHF. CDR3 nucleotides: TGTGCCAGCAGTTCCTTACAGGGGGCTTCCCTCCACTTT.

The DNA for the CDR3 is TGTGCCAGCAGTTTCCGGGACAGACTCACCGGGGAGCTGTTTTTT. It is translated as CASSFRDRLTGELFF. The chain employs TRBV5-6 and TRBJ2-2; 7 bases map to TRBD1. V was pared by 5 bases and J by 4 bases, with 8 bases of the junction left unmatched. In germline, CDR1 is SGHDT, CDR2 YYEEEE. The CDR3 contains 15 residues.

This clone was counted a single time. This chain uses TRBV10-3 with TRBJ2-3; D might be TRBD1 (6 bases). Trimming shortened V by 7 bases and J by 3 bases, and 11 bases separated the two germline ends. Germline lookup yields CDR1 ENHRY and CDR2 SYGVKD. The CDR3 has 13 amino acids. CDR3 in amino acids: CAITPGETDTQYF. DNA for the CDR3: TGTGCCATCACACCAGGGGAAACAGATACGCAGTATTTT.

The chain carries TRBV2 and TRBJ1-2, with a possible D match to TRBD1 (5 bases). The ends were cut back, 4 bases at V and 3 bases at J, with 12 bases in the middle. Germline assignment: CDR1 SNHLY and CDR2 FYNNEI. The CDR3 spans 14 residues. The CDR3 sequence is CASSVDRGDYGYTF. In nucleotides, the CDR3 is TGTGCCAGCAGTGTGGATCGGGGGGACTATGGCTACACCTTC.

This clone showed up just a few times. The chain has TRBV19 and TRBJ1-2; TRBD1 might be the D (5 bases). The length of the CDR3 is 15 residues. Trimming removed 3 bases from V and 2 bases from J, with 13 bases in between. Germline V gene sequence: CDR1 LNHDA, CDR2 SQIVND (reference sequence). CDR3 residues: CASSMVSAGNYGYTF. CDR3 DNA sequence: TGTGCCAGTAGTATGGTCTCGGCAGGGAACTATGGCTACACCTTC.

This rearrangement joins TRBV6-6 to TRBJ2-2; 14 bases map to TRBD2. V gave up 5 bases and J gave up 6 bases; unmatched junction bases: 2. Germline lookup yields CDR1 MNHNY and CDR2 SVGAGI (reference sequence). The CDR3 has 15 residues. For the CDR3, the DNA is TGTGCCAGCAGTCAGGGACTAGCGGGAGCCGGGGAGCTGTTTTTT. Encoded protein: CASSQGLAGAGELFF.

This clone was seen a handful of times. CDR3 loop: CASSWSGSQNNEQFF. CDR3 nucleotide sequence: TGTGCCAGCAGCTGGAGCGGCTCGCAAAACAATGAGCAGTTCTTC. The V gene is TRBV11-2, the J gene TRBJ2-1; D is perhaps TRBD2 (5 bases). Germline V gives CDR1 SGHAT, CDR2 FQNNGV. CDR3 size: 15 residues. Trimming stripped 4 bases from V and 5 bases from J, with 15 bases between.

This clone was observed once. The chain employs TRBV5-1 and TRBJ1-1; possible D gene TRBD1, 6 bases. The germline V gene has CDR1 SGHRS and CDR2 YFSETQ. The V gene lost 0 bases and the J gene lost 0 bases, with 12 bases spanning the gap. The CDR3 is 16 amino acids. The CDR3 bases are TGCGCCAGCAGCTTGGTCGGCAGGGACATGAACACTGAAGCTTTCTTT. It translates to CASSLVGRDMNTEAFF. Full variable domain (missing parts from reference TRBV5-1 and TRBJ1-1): KAGVTQTPRYLIKTRGQQVTLSCSPISGHRSVSWYQQTPGQGLQFLFEYFSETQRNKGNFPGRFSGRQFSNSRSEMNVSTLELGDSALYLCASSLVGRDMNTEAFFGQGTRLTVV.

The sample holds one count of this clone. Written as DNA, the CDR3 is TGTGCCACCGCGGGACAGGTGGAAGAGACCCAGTACTTC. This encodes CATAGQVEETQYF. The chain links TRBV10-3 to TRBJ2-5; 8 bases match TRBD1. Germline lookup yields CDR1 ENHRY and CDR2 SYGVKD. V gave up 10 bases and J gave up 3 bases; unmatched junction bases: 7. CDR3 length: 13 residues.

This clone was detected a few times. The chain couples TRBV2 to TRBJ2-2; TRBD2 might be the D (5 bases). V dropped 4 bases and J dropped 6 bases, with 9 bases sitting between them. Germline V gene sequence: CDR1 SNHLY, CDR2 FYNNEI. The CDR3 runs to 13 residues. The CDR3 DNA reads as TGTGCCAGCAGTGTAGAGGGATCCGGGGAGCTGTTTTTT. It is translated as CASSVEGSGELFF.

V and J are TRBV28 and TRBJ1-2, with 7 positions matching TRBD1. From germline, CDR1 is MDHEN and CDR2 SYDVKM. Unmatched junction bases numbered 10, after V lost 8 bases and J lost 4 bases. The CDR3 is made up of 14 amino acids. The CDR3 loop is CASYGTPGGYGYTF. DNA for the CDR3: TGTGCCAGCTACGGGACTCCAGGGGGCTATGGCTACACCTTC.

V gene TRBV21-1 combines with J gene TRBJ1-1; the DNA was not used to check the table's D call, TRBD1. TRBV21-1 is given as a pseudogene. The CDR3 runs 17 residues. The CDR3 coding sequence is TGTGCCAGCAGCAAGTCTATTAGAGGGGGAGCCTGCACTGAAGCTTTCTTT. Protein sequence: CASSKSIRGGACTEAFF.

CDR3: CATQGTYNSPLHF. The DNA of the CDR3 is TGTGCCACCCAGGGGACCTATAATTCACCCCTCCACTTT. The genes are TRBV10-3 and TRBJ1-6; D is perhaps TRBD1 (6 bases). Germline CDR1 and CDR2: ENHRY and SYGVKD. V gave up 10 bases and J gave up 2 bases, with 9 bases separating them. The CDR3 is made up of 13 amino acids.